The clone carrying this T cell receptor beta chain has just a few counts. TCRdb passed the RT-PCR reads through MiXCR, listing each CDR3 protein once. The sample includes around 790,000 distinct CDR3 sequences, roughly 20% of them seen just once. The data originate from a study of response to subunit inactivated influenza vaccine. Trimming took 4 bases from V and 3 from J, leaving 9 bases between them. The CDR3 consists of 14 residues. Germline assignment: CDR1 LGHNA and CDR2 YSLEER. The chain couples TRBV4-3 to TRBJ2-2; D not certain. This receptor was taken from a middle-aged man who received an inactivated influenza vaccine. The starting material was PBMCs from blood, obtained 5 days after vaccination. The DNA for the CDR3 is TGCGCCAGCAGCCGATACAAGTACACCGGGGAGCTGTTTTTT. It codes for CASSRYKYTGELFF.